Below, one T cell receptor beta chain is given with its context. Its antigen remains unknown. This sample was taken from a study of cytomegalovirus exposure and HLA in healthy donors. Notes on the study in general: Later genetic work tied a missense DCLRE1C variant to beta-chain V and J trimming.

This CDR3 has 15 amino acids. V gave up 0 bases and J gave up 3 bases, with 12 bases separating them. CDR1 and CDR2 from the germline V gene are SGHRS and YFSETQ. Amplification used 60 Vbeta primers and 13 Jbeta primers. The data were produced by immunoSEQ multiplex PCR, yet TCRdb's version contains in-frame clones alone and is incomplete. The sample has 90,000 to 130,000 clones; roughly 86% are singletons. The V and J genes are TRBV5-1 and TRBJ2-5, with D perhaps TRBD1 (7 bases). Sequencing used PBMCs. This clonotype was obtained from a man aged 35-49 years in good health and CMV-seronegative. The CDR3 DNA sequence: TGCGCCAGCAGCTTGGGCAGGGGGGCCAAAGAGACCCAGTACTTC. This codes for CASSLGRGAKETQYF.